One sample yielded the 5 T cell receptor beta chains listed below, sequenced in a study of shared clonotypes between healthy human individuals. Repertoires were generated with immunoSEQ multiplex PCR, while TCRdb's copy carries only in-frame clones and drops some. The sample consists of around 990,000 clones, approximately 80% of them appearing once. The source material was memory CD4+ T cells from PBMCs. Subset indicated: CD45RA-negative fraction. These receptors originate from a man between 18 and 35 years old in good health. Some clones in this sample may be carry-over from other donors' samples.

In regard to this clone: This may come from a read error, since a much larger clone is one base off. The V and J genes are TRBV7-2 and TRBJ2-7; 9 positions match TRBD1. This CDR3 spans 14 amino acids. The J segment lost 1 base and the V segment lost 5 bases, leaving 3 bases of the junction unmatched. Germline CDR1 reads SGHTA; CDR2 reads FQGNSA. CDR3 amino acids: CASSTGTGSYEQYF. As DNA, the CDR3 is TGTGCCAGCAGCACCGGGACAGGGTCCTACGAGCAGTACTTC.

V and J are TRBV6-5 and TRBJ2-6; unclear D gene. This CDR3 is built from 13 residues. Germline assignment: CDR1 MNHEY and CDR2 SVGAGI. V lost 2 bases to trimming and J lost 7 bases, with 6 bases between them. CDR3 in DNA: TGTGCCAGCAGTTACGGGGAAGCCAACGTCCTGACTTTC. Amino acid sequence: CASSYGEANVLTF.

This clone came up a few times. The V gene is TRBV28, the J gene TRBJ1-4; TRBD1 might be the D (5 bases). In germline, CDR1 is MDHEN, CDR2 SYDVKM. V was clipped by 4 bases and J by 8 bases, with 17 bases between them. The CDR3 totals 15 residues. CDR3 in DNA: TGTGCCAGCAGTTCCTATGGAGGGCCAGGGGAAAAACTGTTTTTT. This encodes CASSSYGGPGEKLFF.

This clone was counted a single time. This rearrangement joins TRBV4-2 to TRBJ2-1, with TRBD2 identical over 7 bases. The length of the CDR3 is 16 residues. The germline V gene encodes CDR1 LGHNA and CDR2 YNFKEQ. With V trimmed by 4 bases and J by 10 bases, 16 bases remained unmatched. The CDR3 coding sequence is TGTGCCAGCAGCCCTGTGGCGGGAGCCCAGGCATTGGAGCAGTTCTTC. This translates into CASSPVAGAQALEQFF.

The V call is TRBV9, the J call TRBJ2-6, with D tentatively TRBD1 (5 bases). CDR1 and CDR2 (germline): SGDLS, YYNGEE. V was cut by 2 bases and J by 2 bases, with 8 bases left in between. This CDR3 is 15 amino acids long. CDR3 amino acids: CASSVLGAGANVLTF. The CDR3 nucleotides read TGTGCCAGCAGCGTTTTAGGGGCTGGGGCCAACGTCCTGACTTTC. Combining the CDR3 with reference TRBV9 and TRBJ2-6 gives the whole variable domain DSGVTQTPKHLITATGQRVTLRCSPRSGDLSVYWYQQSLDQGLQFLIQYYNGEERAKGNILERFSAQQFPDLHSELNLSSLELGDSALYFCASSVLGAGANVLTFGAGSRLTVL.